Below, 5 T cell receptor beta chains from the same sample are listed, as sequenced in a study of blood T cell repertoires in COVID-19. The method was immunoSEQ multiplex PCR; TCRdb's version includes in-frame clones alone and lacks a portion of them. The data show a few hundred thousand clones, about 87% seen once. Sequenced sample: peripheral blood. The receptors here all came from a woman in her 30s with COVID-19, enrolled during active disease.

The V and J genes are TRBV25-1 and TRBJ2-7; 10 nucleotides match TRBD1. With V trimmed by 3 bases and J by 4 bases, 3 bases remained unmatched. Germline V gene lookup returns CDR1 MGHDK and CDR2 SYGVNS. This CDR3 is 14 amino acids long. DNA for the CDR3: TGTGCCAGCAGTGAGACAGGGGGCATATACGAGCAGTACTTC. Protein product: CASSETGGIYEQYF.

The CDR3 DNA follows: TGTGCCAGCAGCGCTGGGACAGGGATGGGTCAGCCCCAGCATTTT. Translating it yields CASSAGTGMGQPQHF. The genes are TRBV11-1 and TRBJ1-5; 9 nucleotides match TRBD1. The CDR3 has 15 residues. The V segment lost 5 bases and the J segment 6 bases; nucleotides outside the gene matches: 8. Germline V gene lookup returns CDR1 SGHAT and CDR2 FQDESV (reference sequence).

V is TRBV6-1 and J is TRBJ2-3; weak D call: TRBD1 (6 bases). Between the trimmed V and J ends, which lost 8 bases and 0 bases, there was a span of 12 bases. The CDR3 is 14 amino acids. The germline gives CDR1 MNHNS, CDR2 SASEGT. CDR3 protein: CASLGAFSTDTQYF. The CDR3 coding sequence is TGTGCCAGCCTGGGGGCATTTAGCACAGATACGCAGTATTTT.

This chain connects TRBV27 to TRBJ1-6; D unresolved. The germline CDR1 and CDR2 sequences are MNHEY and SMNVEV (reference sequence). The CDR3 has 16 amino acids. Trimming pared 9 bases from V and 2 bases from J, leaving 17 bases between. CDR3: CASAASGGPYNSPLHF. Written as DNA, the CDR3 is TGTGCCAGTGCCGCGAGCGGAGGTCCCTATAATTCACCCCTCCACTTT.

The J gene is TRBJ1-2, the V gene TRBV9; 10 nucleotides line up with TRBD1. J was trimmed by 10 bases and V by 0 bases; bases with no gene match: 9. The CDR3 spans 15 residues. Germline V gene data show CDR1 as SGDLS and CDR2 as YYNGEE. CDR3 amino acids: CASSVGAGTGEIYTF. The CDR3 nucleotides are TGTGCCAGCAGCGTAGGGGCCGGGACAGGGGAAATCTACACCTTC.